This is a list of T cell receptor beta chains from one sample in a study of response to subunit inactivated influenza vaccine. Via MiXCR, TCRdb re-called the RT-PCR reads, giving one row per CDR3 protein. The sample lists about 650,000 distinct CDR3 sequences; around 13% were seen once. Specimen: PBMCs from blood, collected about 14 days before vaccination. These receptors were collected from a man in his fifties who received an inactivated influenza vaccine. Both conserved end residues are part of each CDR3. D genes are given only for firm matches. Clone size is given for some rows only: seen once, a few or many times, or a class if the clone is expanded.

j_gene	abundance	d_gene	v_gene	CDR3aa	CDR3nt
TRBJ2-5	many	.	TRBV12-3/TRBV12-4	CASGPKETQYF	TGTGCCAGTGGACCAAAAGAGACCCAGTACTTC
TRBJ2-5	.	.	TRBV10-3	CAISALDAGTQYF	TGTGCCATCAGCGCACTGGACGCGGGGACCCAGTACTTC
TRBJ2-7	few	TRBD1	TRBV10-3	CAIRSGTANYEQYF	TGTGCCATCAGGTCCGGGACAGCGAACTACGAGCAGTACTTC
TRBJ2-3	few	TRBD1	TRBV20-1	CSARDRLRGQGRPDTQYF	TGCAGTGCTAGAGATAGGCTCCGGGGACAGGGGCGCCCAGATACGCAGTATTTT
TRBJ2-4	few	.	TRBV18	CASSPSSRGLTKNIQYF	TGTGCCAGCTCACCTTCTTCCCGGGGGCTAACCAAAAACATTCAGTACTTC
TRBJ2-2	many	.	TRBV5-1	CASSALPQDGTGELFF	TGCGCCAGCAGCGCCCTCCCCCAGGACGGCACCGGGGAGCTGTTTTTT
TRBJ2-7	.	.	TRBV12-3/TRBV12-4	CASSWGRELYEQYF	TGTGCCAGCAGTTGGGGCAGGGAGTTATACGAGCAGTACTTC
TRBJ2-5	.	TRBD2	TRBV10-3	CAISPGLERETQYF	TGTGCCATCAGCCCGGGACTAGAGCGGGAGACCCAGTACTTC
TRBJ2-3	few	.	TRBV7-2	CASSLVQGGGTSTDTQYF	TGTGCCAGCAGCTTAGTGCAGGGAGGAGGAACTAGCACAGATACGCAGTATTTT
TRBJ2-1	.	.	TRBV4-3	CASSHPPTGVGDNEQFF	TGCGCCAGCAGCCACCCCCCCACCGGAGTTGGGGACAATGAGCAGTTCTTC
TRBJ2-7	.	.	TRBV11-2	CASSLQTNSGTFSYEQYF	TGTGCCAGCAGCCTACAAACGAATAGCGGAACTTTCTCCTACGAGCAGTACTTC
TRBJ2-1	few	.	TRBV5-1	CASYRDGYNEQFF	TGCGCCAGCTACCGGGACGGATACAATGAGCAGTTCTTC
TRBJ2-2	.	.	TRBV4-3	CASSLTGHRNTGELFF	TGCGCCAGCAGCCTCACGGGGCACCGGAACACCGGGGAGCTGTTTTTT
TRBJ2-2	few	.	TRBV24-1	CATADGPGELFF	TGTGCCACCGCAGATGGACCCGGGGAGCTGTTTTTT
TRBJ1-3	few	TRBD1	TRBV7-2	CASSWTGEGNTIYF	TGTGCCAGCAGCTGGACAGGCGAGGGGAACACCATATATTTT
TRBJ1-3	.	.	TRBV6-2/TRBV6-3	CASGSGTSGNTIYF	TGTGCCAGCGGCTCCGGGACCTCTGGAAACACCATATATTTT
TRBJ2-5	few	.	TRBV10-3	CAISEKFLTTGETQYF	TGTGCCATCAGTGAGAAATTTCTGACCACGGGGGAGACCCAGTACTTC
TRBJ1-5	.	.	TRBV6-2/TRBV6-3	CASSILRGYDQPQHF	TGTGCCAGCTCTATCCTACGGGGGTACGATCAGCCCCAGCATTTT
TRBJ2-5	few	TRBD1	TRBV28	CASSLTGVLGETQYF	TGTGCCAGCAGCCTGACAGGGGTTTTAGGGGAGACCCAGTACTTC
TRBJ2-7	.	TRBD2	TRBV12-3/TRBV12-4	CASSFGGGYRSEQYF	TGTGCCAGCAGTTTTGGGGGAGGGTACCGTTCCGAGCAGTACTTC
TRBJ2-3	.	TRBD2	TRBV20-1	CSARDLIAGGMADTQYF	TGCAGTGCTAGAGACCTGATAGCGGGGGGAATGGCAGATACGCAGTATTTT
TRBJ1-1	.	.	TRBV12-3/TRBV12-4	CASSLAVAVQVAEAFF	TGTGCCAGCAGTTTAGCGGTGGCAGTACAAGTCGCTGAAGCTTTCTTT
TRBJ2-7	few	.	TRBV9	CASSAGSGAYEQYF	TGTGCCAGCAGCGCAGGATCAGGGGCCTACGAGCAGTACTTC
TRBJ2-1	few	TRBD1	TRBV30	CAWSQVRGLSYNEQFF	TGTGCCTGGAGCCAAGTCAGGGGGCTGTCCTACAATGAGCAGTTCTTC
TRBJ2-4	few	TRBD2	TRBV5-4	CASKLAGELIQYF	TGTGCCAGCAAGCTAGCGGGGGAATTAATTCAGTACTTC
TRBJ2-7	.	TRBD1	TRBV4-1	CASSQDYPSGTGAYEQYF	TGCGCCAGCAGCCAAGATTATCCCTCGGGGACAGGAGCCTACGAGCAGTACTTC
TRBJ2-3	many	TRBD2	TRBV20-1	CSAPAGGTDTQYF	TGCAGTGCTCCAGCGGGGGGCACAGATACGCAGTATTTT
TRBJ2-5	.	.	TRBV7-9	CASSLASGEMYF	TGTGCCAGCAGCTTAGCGTCAGGGGAAATGTACTTC
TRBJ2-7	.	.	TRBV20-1	CSARGVLTTSAYEQYF	TGCAGTGCTAGAGGGGTCCTGACCACATCGGCCTACGAGCAGTACTTC
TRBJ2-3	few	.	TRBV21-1	CASSKEVGGSTDTQYF	TGTGCCAGCAGCAAAGAGGTCGGGGGAAGCACAGATACGCAGTATTTT
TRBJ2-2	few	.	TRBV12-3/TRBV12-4	CASSGDANTGELFF	TGTGCCAGCAGCGGGGACGCGAACACCGGGGAGCTGTTTTTT
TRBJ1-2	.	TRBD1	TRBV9	CASSVWDRANYGYTF	TGTGCCAGCAGCGTATGGGACAGGGCTAACTATGGCTACACCTTC
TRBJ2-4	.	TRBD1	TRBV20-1	CSARDLQGAQNDIQYF	TGCAGTGCTAGAGACCTACAGGGGGCACAGAATGACATTCAGTACTTC
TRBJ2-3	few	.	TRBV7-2	CASSASGGYTDTQYF	TGTGCCAGCAGCGCCTCCGGGGGTTACACAGATACGCAGTATTTT
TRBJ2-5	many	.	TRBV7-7	CASSQDLYQETQYF	TGTGCTAGCAGCCAAGACTTGTACCAAGAGACCCAGTACTTC
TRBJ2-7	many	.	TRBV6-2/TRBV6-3	CASTDSYEQYF	TGTGCCAGCACAGACTCCTACGAGCAGTACTTC
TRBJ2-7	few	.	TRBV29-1	CSARGGLNYEQYF	TGCAGCGCCAGGGGGGGTCTAAACTACGAGCAGTACTTC
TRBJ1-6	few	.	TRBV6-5	CASSYWQGRKSPLHF	TGTGCCAGCAGTTACTGGCAGGGAAGGAAGTCACCCCTCCACTTT
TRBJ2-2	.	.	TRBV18	CASSPPSRGGELFF	TGTGCCAGCTCACCCCCCTCTCGCGGCGGGGAGCTGTTTTTT
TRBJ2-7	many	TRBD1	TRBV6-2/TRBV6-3	CASSPRDRSSYEQYF	TGTGCCAGCAGTCCCCGGGACAGATCCTCCTACGAGCAGTACTTC
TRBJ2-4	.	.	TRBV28	CASSLPQTRIQYF	TGTGCCAGCAGTCTACCCCAGACTCGTATTCAGTACTTC
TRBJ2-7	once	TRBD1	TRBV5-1	CAISLGPDRGQPYEQYF	TGCGCCATCAGCTTGGGCCCCGACAGGGGCCAACCCTACGAGCAGTACTTC
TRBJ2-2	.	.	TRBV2	CASRMGANTGELFF	TGTGCCAGCCGAATGGGGGCTAACACCGGGGAGCTGTTTTTT
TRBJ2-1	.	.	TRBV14	CASSQERLNLYNEQFF	TGTGCCAGCAGCCAAGAACGACTGAACCTCTACAATGAGCAGTTCTTC
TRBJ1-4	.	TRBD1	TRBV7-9	CASSLEGGGNEKLFF	TGTGCCAGCAGCTTAGAAGGGGGCGGTAATGAAAAACTGTTTTTT
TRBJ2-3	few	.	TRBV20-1	CSARSGLTVLDTQYF	TGCAGTGCTAGATCGGGACTGACCGTGTTAGATACGCAGTATTTT
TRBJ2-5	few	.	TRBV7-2	CASRQQETQYF	TGTGCCAGCAGACAGCAAGAGACCCAGTACTTC